This passage covers 32 T cell receptor beta chains from one sample sequenced in a study of blood T cell repertoires in COVID-19. Measured with immunoSEQ multiplex PCR; TCRdb has only the in-frame clones, and not every one. Counted here are over 350,000 clones, over 75% occurring once; the ten biggest clones make up over 0.9%. Material: PBMCs or T cells enriched from blood (not recorded which). These receptors came from a woman aged 25 to 39 with acute COVID-19.

This clone appeared a single time. This chain uses TRBV2 with TRBJ1-5, with a weak D call TRBD1 (5 bases). Trimming took 7 bases from V and 6 from J, leaving 13 bases between them. This CDR3 is 13 amino acids long. Looked up from germline, CDR1 is SNHLY and CDR2 is FYNNEI. CDR3 bases: TGTGCCAGCAAGACAGACAACAGTCAGCCCCAGCATTTT. Residues: CASKTDNSQPQHF.

The V gene is TRBV9, the J gene TRBJ1-3; the D is unclear. V lost 4 bases and J 3 bases, leaving 17 bases between the germline ends. CDR3 size: 16 residues. The V gene's germline CDR1 is SGDLS and CDR2 YYNGEE. The CDR3 bases are TGTGCCAGCAGCACCTTGGGCCAAAACGTTGGAAACACCATATATTTT. Protein product: CASSTLGQNVGNTIYF.

The V gene is TRBV5-5, the J gene TRBJ2-7; TRBD1 might be the D (5 bases). CDR3 length equals 14 residues. The germline V gene has CDR1 SGHKS and CDR2 YYEKEE (reference sequence). V was pared by 0 bases and J by 3 bases, with 10 bases between. The CDR3 spells CASSLEPGYYEQYF. CDR3 DNA: TGTGCCAGCAGCTTGGAGCCAGGGTACTACGAGCAGTACTTC.

The V gene is TRBV4-1, the J gene TRBJ2-1; D is possibly TRBD2 (5 bases). The V gene's germline CDR1 is MGHRA and CDR2 YSYEKL. Deletions cut 4 bases from V and 0 bases from J, with 13 bases between. The CDR3 consists of 16 residues. The DNA of the CDR3 is TGCGCCAGCAGCCTGGGTGGAGGAGTCTCCTACAATGAGCAGTTCTTC. Amino acids: CASSLGGGVSYNEQFF.

The chain combines TRBV6-4 with TRBJ2-3; 13 bases agree with TRBD2. The CDR3 is 15 amino acids. Trimming at V came to 6 bases and at J to 4 bases, leaving 4 bases not matched to a gene. Germline V CDR1 and CDR2: MRHNA, SNTAGT. The CDR3 region is CASRPTSGGADTQYF. CDR3 DNA: TGTGCCAGCAGACCCACTAGCGGGGGGGCAGATACGCAGTATTTT.

The chain uses TRBV5-8 and TRBJ1-1, with a tentative D call TRBD1 (6 bases). The CDR3 has 12 amino acids. Trimming stripped 2 bases from V and 5 bases from J, with 7 bases between. The germline CDR1 and CDR2 sequences are SGHTS and YDEGEE. In DNA form, the CDR3 reads TGTGCCAGCAGCTTTAGGGGGACTGAAGCTTTCTTT. Translated: CASSFRGTEAFF.

CDR3 DNA: TGCGCCAGCAGCTTGGATCGCAGTCTGAACGAGCAGTACTTC. It codes for CASSLDRSLNEQYF. The chain couples TRBV5-1 to TRBJ2-7; D not certain. Looked up from germline, CDR1 is SGHRS and CDR2 is YFSETQ. The CDR3 contains 14 residues. The V end was cut by 0 bases, the J end by 5 bases, with 12 bases between.

As regards this clone: At one of its ends the junction is not consistent with the germline gene, which may arise from a read error. The rearrangement uses TRBV24-1 and TRBJ2-1, with TRBD1 matching over 10 bases. Per the germline V gene, CDR1 is KGHDR and CDR2 is SFDVKD. This CDR3 region has 11 residues. The CDR3 sequence: CATSPGQGLVF. The CDR3 DNA reads TGTGCCACCAGTCCGGGACAGGGGTTGGTCTTC.

V gene TRBV6-5 combines with J gene TRBJ1-5; 7 bases align to TRBD1. Trimming cost V 5 bases and J 2 bases; bases outside gene matches: 0. The CDR3 runs 13 residues. The germline V gene has CDR1 MNHEY and CDR2 SVGAGI. CDR3: CASSQGGNQPQHF. CDR3 DNA: TGTGCCAGCAGTCAGGGGGGCAATCAGCCCCAGCATTTT.

The V gene is TRBV2, the J gene TRBJ1-4, with a possible D match to TRBD1 (5 bases). With 6 bases removed from V and 3 bases from J, the gap between germline ends came to 8 bases. Germline V lookup: CDR1 SNHLY, CDR2 FYNNEI. The CDR3 covers 13 residues. As DNA, the CDR3 is TGTGCCAGCAGGCAGGGCCCTAATGAAAAACTGTTTTTT. Residues: CASRQGPNEKLFF.

V and J are TRBV5-4 and TRBJ2-1, with a tentative D call TRBD2 (6 bases). Per the germline V gene, CDR1 is SGHNT and CDR2 is YYREEE (reference sequence). The CDR3 loop spans 13 amino acids. Trimming removed 5 bases from V and 5 bases from J, with 11 bases in between. This CDR3 is CASSRDFNNEQFF. As DNA, the CDR3 is TGTGCCAGCAGTCGGGACTTTAACAATGAGCAGTTCTTC.

The chain's CDR3 is CASSLASGGPYNEQFF. In DNA, the CDR3 is TGCGCCAGCAGCTTGGCTAGCGGGGGGCCTTACAATGAGCAGTTCTTC. The J gene is TRBJ2-1, the V gene TRBV5-1; 11 bases are shared with TRBD2. With 0 bases clipped from V and 4 bases from J, the junction kept 3 bases outside the gene matches. Germline V gene data show CDR1 as SGHRS and CDR2 as YFSETQ. The CDR3 contains 16 residues.

The V call is TRBV24-1, the J call TRBJ2-1, with a tentative D call TRBD1 (5 bases). In germline, CDR1 is KGHDR, CDR2 SFDVKD. The CDR3 consists of 15 residues. With 2 bases removed from V and 8 bases from J, the gap between germline ends came to 15 bases. CDR3 sequence reads: CATSDSLQGPDEQFF. In DNA form, the CDR3 reads TGTGCCACCAGTGATTCCCTTCAGGGTCCCGATGAGCAGTTCTTC.

V is TRBV23-1 and J is TRBJ1-5, with TRBD1 matching over 7 bases. TRBV23-1 is treated as an ORF (open reading frame) with a function not yet certain. This CDR3 comprises 20 residues. V lost 0 bases, J lost 3 bases, and 17 bases stayed unmatched. The CDR3 coding sequence is TGCGCCAGCAGTCAATCTGGGGACAGCCCATGTAAAACCGCCAATCAGCCCCAGCATTTT. Translated: CASSQSGDSPCKTANQPQHF.

This clone was observed once. CDR3 DNA: TGTGCCAGCAGCCAAGGGTGGACAGCTTGGGATGAAAAACTGTTTTTT. Translation: CASSQGWTAWDEKLFF. The chain uses TRBV14 and TRBJ1-4; tentatively, D is TRBD1 (6 bases). The CDR3 consists of 16 residues. CDR1 and CDR2 from the germline V gene are SGHDN and FVKESK. The V gene lost 1 base and the J gene lost 6 bases, with 15 bases spanning the gap.

The rearrangement joins TRBV4-1 to TRBJ1-4; 7 bases line up with TRBD1. Germline V CDR1 and CDR2: MGHRA, YSYEKL. This CDR3 region has 15 residues. The J segment lost 3 bases and the V segment lost 2 bases, leaving 3 bases of the junction unmatched. The CDR3 here is CASSQPTGSNEKLFF. The DNA for the CDR3 is TGCGCCAGCAGCCAACCGACAGGGTCTAATGAAAAACTGTTTTTT.

The chain couples TRBV5-1 to TRBJ2-7, with D maybe TRBD1 (5 bases). The CDR3 spans 14 residues. V shed 0 bases and J shed 3 bases, with 10 bases lying between them. Germline loops: CDR1 SGHRS, CDR2 YFSETQ. CDR3 DNA: TGCGCCAGCAGCTTGGGACAGATCCTCTACGAGCAGTACTTC. Amino acid sequence: CASSLGQILYEQYF.

V is TRBV5-4 and J is TRBJ2-6, with D possibly being TRBD1 (5 bases). The CDR3 totals 18 residues. Germline V gene sequence: CDR1 SGHNT, CDR2 YYREEE (reference sequence). V dropped 0 bases and J dropped 1 base, with 14 bases sitting between them. The DNA for the CDR3 is TGTGCCAGCAGCTTGGGGGGCGGCAGGAGATCTGGGGCCAACGTCCTGACTTTC. Protein product: CASSLGGGRRSGANVLTF.

The chain couples TRBV20-1 to TRBJ1-5; D perhaps matches TRBD1 (5 bases). The CDR3 totals 13 residues. From germline, CDR1 is DFQATT and CDR2 SNEGSKA (reference sequence). The V gene lost 3 bases and the J gene lost 4 bases, with 10 bases spanning the gap. CDR3 in DNA: TGCAGTGCTAGTCTGACAGAGAATCAGCCCCAGCATTTT. This codes for CSASLTENQPQHF.

This clone was counted between two and nine times. The genes are TRBV7-8 and TRBJ1-3; 7 bases agree with TRBD1. Germline V CDR1 and CDR2: SGHVS, FQNEAQ. The CDR3 has 16 amino acids. With V trimmed by 5 bases and J by 2 bases, 9 bases remained unmatched. The CDR3 protein is CASSISSQGAGNTIYF. The CDR3 DNA reads TGTGCCAGCAGCATCTCTTCCCAGGGGGCTGGAAACACCATATATTTT.

The CDR3 here is CASSPRDRGYNQPQHF. CDR3 DNA sequence: TGTGCCAGTAGTCCCCGGGACAGGGGTTACAATCAGCCCCAGCATTTT. The chain couples TRBV19 to TRBJ1-5; the match to TRBD1 covers 10 bases. Looked up from germline, CDR1 is LNHDA and CDR2 is SQIVND (reference sequence). Losses at the gene ends were 5 bases for V and 3 bases for J; bases not matched to a gene: 7. This CDR3 is 16 amino acids long.

Points on this clone: This same CDR3 is encoded by further DNA sequences in the sample. The J gene is TRBJ1-4, the V gene TRBV7-9, with 10 bases identical to TRBD1. V shed 5 bases, J shed 5 bases, and the junction held 5 bases outside the gene matches. CDR3 length equals 15 residues. Germline V gives CDR1 SEHNR, CDR2 FQNEAQ (reference sequence). The CDR3 coding sequence is TGTGCCAGCAGCCCGGGACAGGGGCCCAATGAAAAACTGTTTTTT. Its translation is CASSPGQGPNEKLFF.

The chain links TRBV2 to TRBJ1-1, with 8 bases aligning to TRBD1. Germline V lookup: CDR1 SNHLY, CDR2 FYNNEI. Unmatched junction bases numbered 6, after V lost 6 bases and J lost 6 bases. The CDR3 runs 13 residues. Here the CDR3 DNA reads TGTGCCAGCAGAGAGGACAGGGTGGCTGAAGCTTTCTTT. It translates to CASREDRVAEAFF.

The chain carries TRBV25-1 and TRBJ1-1, with 7 bases matching TRBD1. Trimming at V came to 5 bases and at J to 7 bases, leaving 10 bases not matched to a gene. Per the germline V gene, CDR1 is MGHDK and CDR2 is SYGVNS. The CDR3 is made up of 14 amino acids. The chain's CDR3 is CASSPPSTGIEAFF. Written as DNA, the CDR3 is TGTGCCAGCAGTCCTCCCTCGACAGGGATTGAAGCTTTCTTT.

The chain has TRBV5-1 and TRBJ2-7; D perhaps matches TRBD1 (6 bases). The germline V and J ends were trimmed by 0 bases and 6 bases, with 13 bases remaining between them. The CDR3 extends over 14 amino acids. The V gene's germline CDR1 is SGHRS and CDR2 YFSETQ. The CDR3 DNA is TGCGCCAGCAGCTTGGACAGGGTTCCATCCGAGCAGTACTTC. Translation gives CASSLDRVPSEQYF.

This chain connects TRBV2 to TRBJ1-1, with D tentatively TRBD1 (6 bases). Looked up from germline, CDR1 is SNHLY and CDR2 is FYNNEI. Trimming stripped 6 bases from V and 1 base from J, with 9 bases between. The CDR3 is 13 residues long. The CDR3 loop reads CASRETGNTEAFF. The CDR3 DNA reads as TGTGCCAGCAGGGAGACAGGGAACACTGAAGCTTTCTTT.

CDR3 sequence reads: CASSLWDRVNYGYTF. The DNA of the CDR3 is TGTGCCAGCAGCCTATGGGACAGGGTTAACTATGGCTACACCTTC. This chain links TRBV3-1 (or the pseudogene TRBV3-2) with TRBJ1-2; TRBD1 matches at 9 bases. This CDR3 spans 15 amino acids. J lost 1 base, V lost 4 bases, and 4 bases had no gene match. Germline CDR1 and CDR2: LGHDT and YNNKEL (reference sequence).

This clone was counted once. The chain has TRBV19 and TRBJ2-7; possibly TRBD1 for D (6 bases). Germline lookup yields CDR1 LNHDA and CDR2 SQIVND (reference sequence). CDR3 length equals 14 residues. V was clipped by 4 bases and J by 7 bases, with 17 bases between them. The chain's CDR3 is CASSTGTPEGEQYF. For the CDR3, the DNA is TGTGCCAGTAGTACCGGGACACCCGAAGGTGAGCAGTACTTC.

The J gene is TRBJ1-6, the V gene TRBV7-2, with TRBD1 as a possible D gene (6 bases). Germline V gene data show CDR1 as SGHTA and CDR2 as FQGNSA. Deletions cut 5 bases from V and 7 bases from J, with 12 bases between. The CDR3 is made up of 14 amino acids. CDR3 region: CASSRGGTNSPLHF. In DNA form, the CDR3 reads TGTGCCAGCAGCCGGGGGGGGACAAATTCACCCCTCCACTTT.

This chain joins TRBV7-9 and TRBJ2-2; D is undetermined. Trimming cost V 1 base and J 1 base, with 10 bases left between them. Germline V gene lookup returns CDR1 SEHNR and CDR2 FQNEAQ (reference sequence). CDR3 length equals 16 residues. The CDR3 DNA follows: TGTGCCAGCAGCTTAGAGTTGAGACAGAACACCGGGGAGCTGTTTTTT. Translating it yields CASSLELRQNTGELFF.

This rearrangement joins TRBV9 to TRBJ2-3; 16 bases line up with TRBD2. The germline V gene has CDR1 SGDLS and CDR2 YYNGEE. CDR3 length: 19 amino acids. V dropped 3 bases and J dropped 5; count of bases not matched to a gene: 12. The CDR3 DNA reads TGTGCCAGCAGCGGACTATCCGGGACTAGCGGGGGGGTTAAAGATACGCAGTATTTT. Translated: CASSGLSGTSGGVKDTQYF.

The rearrangement joins TRBV29-1 to TRBJ2-7; D not resolved. Trimming took off 7 bases at V and 5 bases at J, with 24 bases between the two ends. This CDR3 has 15 residues. CDR1 and CDR2 (germline): SQVTM, ANQGSEA. The CDR3 coding sequence is TGCAGCGCCCGGCCCCTTCATGGAGCGTCCCACGAGCAGTACTTC. Residues: CSARPLHGASHEQYF.